This T cell receptor (beta chain) was recovered during a study of PD-L1 blockade in urothelial cancer. Looking at the study overall: Patients' atezolizumab regimen, 1,200 mg intravenously every 3 weeks, began around 2014. Analysis of the blood was performed 3 weeks (second dose) and 6 weeks after treatment start.

Using immunoSEQ multiplex PCR, the repertoire was profiled, and TCRdb retains in-frame clones only, with some absent. Of 20,000 to 25,000 clones in the sample, roughly 84% were seen once. The germline CDR1 and CDR2 sequences are MNHEY and SMNVEV (reference sequence). The CDR3 runs 13 residues. V was cut by 8 bases and J by 2 bases, with 13 bases left in between. Time point in this sample: peripheral blood 6 weeks after treatment start. The V call is TRBV27, the J call TRBJ2-7, with D possibly being TRBD2 (7 bases). The clonotype comes from a man in his 70s with urothelial cancer. Specimen: PBMCs, collected around atezolizumab (anti-PD-L1) treatment. CDR3 sequence: CASRGAGTYEQYF. For the CDR3, the DNA is TGTGCCAGCCGGGGGGCCGGGACCTACGAGCAGTACTTC.